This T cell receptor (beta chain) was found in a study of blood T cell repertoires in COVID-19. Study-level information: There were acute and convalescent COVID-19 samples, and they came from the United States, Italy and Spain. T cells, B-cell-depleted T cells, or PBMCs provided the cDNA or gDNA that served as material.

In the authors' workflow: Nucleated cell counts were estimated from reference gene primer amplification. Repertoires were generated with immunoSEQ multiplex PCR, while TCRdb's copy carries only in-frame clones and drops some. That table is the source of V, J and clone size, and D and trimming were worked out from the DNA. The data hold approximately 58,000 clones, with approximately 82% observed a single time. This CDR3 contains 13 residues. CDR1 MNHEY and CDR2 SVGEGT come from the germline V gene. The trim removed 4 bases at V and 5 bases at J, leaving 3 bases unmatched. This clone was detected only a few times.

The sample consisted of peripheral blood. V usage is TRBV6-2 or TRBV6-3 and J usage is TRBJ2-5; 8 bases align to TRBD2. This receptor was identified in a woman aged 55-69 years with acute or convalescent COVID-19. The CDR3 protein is CASSSSGGETQYF. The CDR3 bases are TGTGCCAGCAGTTCCAGCGGGGGCGAGACCCAGTACTTC.